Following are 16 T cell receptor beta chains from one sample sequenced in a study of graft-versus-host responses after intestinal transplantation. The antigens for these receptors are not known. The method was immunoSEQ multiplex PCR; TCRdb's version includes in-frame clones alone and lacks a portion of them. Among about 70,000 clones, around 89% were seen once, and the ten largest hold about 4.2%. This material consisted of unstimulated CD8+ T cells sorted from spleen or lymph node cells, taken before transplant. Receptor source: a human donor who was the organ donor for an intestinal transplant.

As DNA, the CDR3 is TGTGCCAGCAGGCTAATGACAGGGGGTTTTACCGGGGAGCTGTTTTTT. Its translation: CASRLMTGGFTGELFF. The chain employs TRBV28 and TRBJ2-2, with TRBD1 matching 9 bases. The CDR3 is 16 residues long. The ends lost 6 bases at V and 5 bases at J; junction bases unmatched: 10. Looked up from germline, CDR1 is MDHEN and CDR2 is SYDVKM.

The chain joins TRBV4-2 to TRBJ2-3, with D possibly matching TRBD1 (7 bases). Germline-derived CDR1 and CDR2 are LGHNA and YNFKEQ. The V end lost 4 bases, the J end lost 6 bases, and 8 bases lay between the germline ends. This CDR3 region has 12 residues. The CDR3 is CASSPGGDTQYF. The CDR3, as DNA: TGTGCCAGCAGCCCAGGGGGGGATACGCAGTATTTT.

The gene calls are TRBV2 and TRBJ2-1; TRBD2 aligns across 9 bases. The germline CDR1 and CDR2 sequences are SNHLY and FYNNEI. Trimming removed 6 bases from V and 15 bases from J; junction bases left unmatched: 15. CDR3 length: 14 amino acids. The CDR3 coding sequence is TGTGCCAGCAGCCAGGGGCCTAAGCGGGGGGTTTTGTTCTTC. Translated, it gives CASSQGPKRGVLFF.

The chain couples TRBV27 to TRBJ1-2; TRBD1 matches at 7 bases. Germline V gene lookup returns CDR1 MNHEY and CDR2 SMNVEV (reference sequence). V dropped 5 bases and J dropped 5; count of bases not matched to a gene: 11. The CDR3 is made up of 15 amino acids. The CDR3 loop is CASSPGTSRGYGYTF. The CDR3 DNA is TGTGCCAGCAGTCCCGGGACAAGCAGGGGGTATGGCTACACCTTC.

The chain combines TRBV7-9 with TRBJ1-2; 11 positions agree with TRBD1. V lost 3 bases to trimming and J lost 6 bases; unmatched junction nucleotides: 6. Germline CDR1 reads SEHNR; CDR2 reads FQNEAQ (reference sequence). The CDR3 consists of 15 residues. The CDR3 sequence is CASSLGQGVKDGYTF. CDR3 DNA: TGTGCCAGCAGCTTGGGACAGGGGGTAAAGGATGGCTACACCTTC.

CDR3 in amino acids: CASSLIGNTGELFF. DNA of the CDR3: TGTGCCAGCAGTTTAATCGGGAACACCGGGGAGCTGTTTTTT. This chain links TRBV27 with TRBJ2-2, with D uncertain. V was pared by 2 bases and J by 1 base, with 5 bases between. This CDR3 comprises 14 residues. Germline CDR1 is MNHEY and CDR2 is SMNVEV (reference sequence).

The CDR3 sequence: CASSPGQGSNTGELFF. The CDR3 DNA reads as TGTGCCAGCTCACCGGGACAGGGGTCGAACACCGGGGAGCTGTTTTTT. The chain carries TRBV18 and TRBJ2-2; the match to TRBD1 covers 10 bases. The CDR3 is 16 residues long. Trimming took 3 bases from V and 0 from J; bases not matched to a gene: 1. CDR1 is KGHSH, CDR2 LQKENI, per germline.

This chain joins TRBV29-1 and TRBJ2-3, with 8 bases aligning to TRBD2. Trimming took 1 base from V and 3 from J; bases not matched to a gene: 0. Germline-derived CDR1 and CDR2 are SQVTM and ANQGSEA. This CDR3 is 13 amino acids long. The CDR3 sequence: CSVEAGGTDTQYF. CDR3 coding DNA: TGCAGCGTTGAAGCGGGAGGGACAGATACGCAGTATTTT.

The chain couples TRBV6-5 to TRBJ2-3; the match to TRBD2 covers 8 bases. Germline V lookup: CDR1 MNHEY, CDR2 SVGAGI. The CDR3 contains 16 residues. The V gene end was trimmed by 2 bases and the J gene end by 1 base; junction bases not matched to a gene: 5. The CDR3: CASSYDGGGRTDTQYF. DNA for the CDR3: TGTGCCAGCAGTTACGACGGCGGGGGGCGCACAGATACGCAGTATTTT.

CDR3 protein: CASTGTGSRIDQPQHF. CDR3 in DNA: TGTGCCAGCACCGGGACAGGGTCGAGGATTGATCAGCCCCAGCATTTT. The V and J genes are TRBV28 and TRBJ1-5, with 9 positions matching TRBD1. Germline trimming cut 7 bases from V and 5 bases from J; bases unmatched to any gene: 12. Germline V gene data show CDR1 as MDHEN and CDR2 as SYDVKM. The CDR3 has 16 amino acids. The full variable domain, rest sourced from reference TRBV28 and TRBJ1-5, is DVKVTQSSRYLVKRTGEKVFLECVQDMDHENMFWYRQDPGLGLRLIYFSYDVKMKEKGDIPEGYSVSREKKERFSLILESASTNQTSMYLCASTGTGSRIDQPQHFGDGTRLSIL.

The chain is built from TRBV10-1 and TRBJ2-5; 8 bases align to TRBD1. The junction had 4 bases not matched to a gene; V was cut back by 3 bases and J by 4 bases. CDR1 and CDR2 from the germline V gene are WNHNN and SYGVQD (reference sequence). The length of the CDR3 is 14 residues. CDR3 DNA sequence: TGCGCCAGCAGTGAATGGACAGGGTCAGAGACCCAGTACTTC. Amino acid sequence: CASSEWTGSETQYF.

CDR3 in DNA: TGTGCCAGCAGCTTAGATTTTCAGGTTAACACTGAAGCTTTCTTT. It is translated as CASSLDFQVNTEAFF. The chain joins TRBV11-2 to TRBJ1-1; D is uncertain. The CDR3 is 15 amino acids. From germline, CDR1 is SGHAT and CDR2 FQNNGV. The V gene lost 0 bases and the J gene lost 2 bases, with 10 bases spanning the gap.

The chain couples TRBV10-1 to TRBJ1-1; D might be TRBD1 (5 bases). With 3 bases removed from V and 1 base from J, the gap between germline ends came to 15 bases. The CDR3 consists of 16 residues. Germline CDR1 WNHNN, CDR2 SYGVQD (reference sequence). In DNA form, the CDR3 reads TGCGCCAGCAGTGATACCCCGGGGGACCAGAACACTGAAGCTTTCTTT. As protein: CASSDTPGDQNTEAFF.

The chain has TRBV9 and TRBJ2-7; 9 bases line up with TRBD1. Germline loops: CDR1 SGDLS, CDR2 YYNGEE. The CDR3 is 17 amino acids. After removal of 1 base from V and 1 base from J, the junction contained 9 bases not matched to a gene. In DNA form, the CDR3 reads TGTGCCAGCAGCGTATCGCTGGACAGGGGCTCTTCCTACGAGCAGTACGTC. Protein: CASSVSLDRGSSYEQYV.

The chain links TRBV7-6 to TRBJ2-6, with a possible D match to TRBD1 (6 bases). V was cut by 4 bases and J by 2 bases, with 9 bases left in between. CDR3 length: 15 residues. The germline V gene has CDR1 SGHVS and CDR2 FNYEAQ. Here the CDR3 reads CASSSTGPGANVLTF. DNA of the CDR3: TGTGCCAGCAGCTCAACAGGGCCTGGGGCCAACGTCCTGACTTTC.

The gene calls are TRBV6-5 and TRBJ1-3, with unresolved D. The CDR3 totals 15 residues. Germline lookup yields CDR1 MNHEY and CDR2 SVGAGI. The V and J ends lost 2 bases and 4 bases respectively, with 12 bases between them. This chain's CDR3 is CASSYGTSGGNTIYF. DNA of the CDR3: TGTGCCAGCAGTTACGGTACCTCTGGCGGAAACACCATATATTTT.